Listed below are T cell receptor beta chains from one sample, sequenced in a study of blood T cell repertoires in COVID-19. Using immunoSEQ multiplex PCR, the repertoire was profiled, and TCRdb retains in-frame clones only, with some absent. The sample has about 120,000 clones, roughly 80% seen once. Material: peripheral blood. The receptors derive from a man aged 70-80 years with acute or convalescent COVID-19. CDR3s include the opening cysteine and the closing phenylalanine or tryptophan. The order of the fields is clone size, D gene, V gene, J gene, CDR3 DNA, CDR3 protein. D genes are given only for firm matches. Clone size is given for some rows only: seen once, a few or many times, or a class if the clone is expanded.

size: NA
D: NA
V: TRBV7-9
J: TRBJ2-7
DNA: TGTGCCAGCAGCCGGTTTCTAGGCGGCGAGCAGTACTTC
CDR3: CASSRFLGGEQYF

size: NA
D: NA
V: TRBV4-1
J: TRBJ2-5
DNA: TGCGCCAGCAGCCCGCGAGTCATGGTAAAAGAGACCCAGTACTTC
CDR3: CASSPRVMVKETQYF

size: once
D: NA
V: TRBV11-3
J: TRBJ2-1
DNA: TGTGCCAGCAGCTTAGTCCCGGACAGTTCTAATGAGCAGTTCTTC
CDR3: CASSLVPDSSNEQFF

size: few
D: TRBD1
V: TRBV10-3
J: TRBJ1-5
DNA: TGTGCCATCAGTGAGTCGCTTTTACACAGGGGGCCTAATAGCAATCAGCCCCAGCATTTT
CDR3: CAISESLLHRGPNSNQPQHF

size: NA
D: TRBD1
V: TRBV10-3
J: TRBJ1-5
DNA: TGTGCCATCAGAGCGACAGGGACTCAGCCCCAGCATTTT
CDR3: CAIRATGTQPQHF

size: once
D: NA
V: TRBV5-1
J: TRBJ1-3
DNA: TGCGCCAGCAGCTCGGACGGAGGGGTTGGAAACACCATATATTTT
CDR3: CASSSDGGVGNTIYF

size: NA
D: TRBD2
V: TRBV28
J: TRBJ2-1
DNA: TGTGCCAGCAGGGTCACTAGCGGGGGGGCTGTTTCCCATGAGCAGTTCTTC
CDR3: CASRVTSGGAVSHEQFF

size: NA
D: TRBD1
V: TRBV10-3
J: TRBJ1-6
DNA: TGTGCCATCAGTGCGGGAAACCAGGGGGCAGATAATTCACCCCTCCACTTT
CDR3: CAISAGNQGADNSPLHF

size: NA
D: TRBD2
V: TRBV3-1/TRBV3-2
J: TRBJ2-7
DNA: TGTGCCAGCAGCCTGGGACTAGCAGTCGACGAGCAGTACTTC
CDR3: CASSLGLAVDEQYF

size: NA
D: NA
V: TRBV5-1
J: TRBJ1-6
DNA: TGCGCCAGCAGCCTCGGGTCAGACAATTCACCCCTCCACTTT
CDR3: CASSLGSDNSPLHF

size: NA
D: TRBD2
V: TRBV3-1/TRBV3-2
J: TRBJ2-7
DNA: TGTGCCAGCAGCCCGAGCGGGGGGGGGTACGAGCAGTACTTC
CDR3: CASSPSGGGYEQYF

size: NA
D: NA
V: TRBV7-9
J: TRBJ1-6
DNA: TGTGCCAGCAGCTTAGAGGTCAGGAATTCACCCCTCCACTTT
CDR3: CASSLEVRNSPLHF

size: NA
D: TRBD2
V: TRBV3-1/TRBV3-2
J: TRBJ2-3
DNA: TGTGCCAGCAGCCAAGTCGGACTAGCGGCAGATACGCAGTATTTT
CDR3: CASSQVGLAADTQYF

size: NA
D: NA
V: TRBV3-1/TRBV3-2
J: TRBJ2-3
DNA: TGTGCCAGCAGCCAAGGACAGCTAAGCACAGATACGCAGTATTTT
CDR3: CASSQGQLSTDTQYF

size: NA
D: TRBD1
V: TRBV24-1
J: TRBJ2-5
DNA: TGTGCCACCAGTGGGGACAGAGAGACCCAGTACTTC
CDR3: CATSGDRETQYF

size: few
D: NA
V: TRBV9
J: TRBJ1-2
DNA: TGTGCCAGCAGCGTAGGGAGGGGCAACTATGGCTACACCTTC
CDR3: CASSVGRGNYGYTF

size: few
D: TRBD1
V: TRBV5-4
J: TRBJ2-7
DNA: TGTGCCAGCAGCCGTGGACAGGGGGGTTACGAGCAGTACTTC
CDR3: CASSRGQGGYEQYF

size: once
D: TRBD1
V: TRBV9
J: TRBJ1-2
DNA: TGTGCCAGCAGCGTACTGCCGGGACAGCAAAACTTC
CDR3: CASSVLPGQQNF

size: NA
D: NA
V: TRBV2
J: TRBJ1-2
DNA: TGTGCCAGCAGTGGACAGTTCGGCTATGGCTACACCTTC
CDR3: CASSGQFGYGYTF

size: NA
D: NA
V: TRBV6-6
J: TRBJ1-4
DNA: TGTGCCAGCAGCTCGGGACTCCTTGAAAAACTGTTTTTT
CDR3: CASSSGLLEKLFF

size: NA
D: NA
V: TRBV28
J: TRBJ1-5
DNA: TGTGCCAGCAGTTTGGAACAGCTAAATCAGCCCCAGCATTTT
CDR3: CASSLEQLNQPQHF

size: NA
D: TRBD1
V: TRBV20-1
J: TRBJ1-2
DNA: TGCAGTGCTAGTTCACAGGGGAGATATGGCTACACCTTC
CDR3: CSASSQGRYGYTF

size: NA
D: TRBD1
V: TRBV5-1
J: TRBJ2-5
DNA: TGCGCCAGCAGCTTGGGGACAGGGGGCTCCCAAGAGACCCAGTACTTC
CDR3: CASSLGTGGSQETQYF

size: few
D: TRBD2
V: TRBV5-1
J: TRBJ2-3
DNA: TGCGCCAGCAGCCCCGGGACTAGCGTCACAGATACGCAGTATTTT
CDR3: CASSPGTSVTDTQYF

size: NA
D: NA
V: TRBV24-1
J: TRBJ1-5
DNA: TGTGCCACCAGGTTTAAGAAGCTGCAGCCCCAGCATTTT
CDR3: CATRFKKLQPQHF

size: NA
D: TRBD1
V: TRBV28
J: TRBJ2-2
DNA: TGTGCCAGCATGCGCCGGACAGGGGTCAACACCGGGGAGCTGTTTTTT
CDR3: CASMRRTGVNTGELFF

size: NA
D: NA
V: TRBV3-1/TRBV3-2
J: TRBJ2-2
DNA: TGTGCCAGCAGCCCGGGGACTTATGCCGGGGAGCTGTTTTTT
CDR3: CASSPGTYAGELFF

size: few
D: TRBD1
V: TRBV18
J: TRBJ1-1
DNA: TGTGCCAGCTCGCCCGGACAGGGCAGATGGACTGAAGCTTTCTTT
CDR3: CASSPGQGRWTEAFF

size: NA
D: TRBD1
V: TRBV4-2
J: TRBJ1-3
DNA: TGTGCCAGCAGCCAAGACCAGGGGGGTTCTGGAAACACCATATATTTT
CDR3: CASSQDQGGSGNTIYF

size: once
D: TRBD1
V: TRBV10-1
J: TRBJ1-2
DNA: TGCGCCAGCAGCCCGGACAGGCGGGGCTACACCTTC
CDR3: CASSPDRRGYTF

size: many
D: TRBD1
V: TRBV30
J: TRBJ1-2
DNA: TGTGCCTGGCACCGGGACAGGGTGGTAGGATATGGCTACACCTTC
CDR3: CAWHRDRVVGYGYTF

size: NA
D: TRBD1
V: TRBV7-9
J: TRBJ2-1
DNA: TGTGCCAGCAGCTCTACTCCTGGGACAGGGGGGCGGAATGAGCAGTTCTTC
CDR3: CASSSTPGTGGRNEQFF

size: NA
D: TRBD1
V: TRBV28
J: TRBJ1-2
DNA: TGTGCCAGCAGTTTAACAGGGGGAGGGAGGTATGGCTACACCTTC
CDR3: CASSLTGGGRYGYTF

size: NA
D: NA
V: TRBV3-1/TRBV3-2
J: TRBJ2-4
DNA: TGTGCCAGCAGCCAAGGGGGGGGCAGAGGGAGAAACATTCAGTACTTC
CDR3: CASSQGGGRGRNIQYF

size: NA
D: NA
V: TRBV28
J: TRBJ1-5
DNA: TGTGCCAGCAGTTTAACTTCTAGGTTGAGCAATCAGCCCCAGCATTTT
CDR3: CASSLTSRLSNQPQHF

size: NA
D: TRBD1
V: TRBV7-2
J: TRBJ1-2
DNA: TGTGCCAGCAGCCCTCCAGGAGGTGTCAGGGGGGATTATGGCTACACCTTC
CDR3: CASSPPGGVRGDYGYTF